This T cell receptor (beta chain) was identified in a study of beta chain features in type 1 diabetes. Study details: What patients shared with healthy donors was a similar profile of age, gender and cell yields. Findings and caveats of the study: Shorter TCRB CDR3s, moderately but significantly so, were found in Type 1 diabetes patients in all four CD4+ subsets.

This clone has just a few counts. Antigen: not known. Reverse transcription of all isolated RNA meant that expressed TCRB transcripts were sequenced. For naive, central memory and regulatory T cell samples, reads averaged around 3.5 million. TCRdb's table, derived via immunoSEQ multiplex PCR, lists solely in-frame clones and lacks some. The repertoire holds some 360,000 clones, with 9.6% as singletons. Every participating donor gave one draw, a heparinised blood sample averaging approximately 110 mL. CD45RO/CCR7/CD25/CD127/CD95/CD27 staining was used to isolate CD4+ naive, central memory, regulatory and stem cell-like memory cells by sorting. From germline, CDR1 is SGHNT and CDR2 YYREEE (reference sequence). The CDR3 covers 13 residues. Trimming stripped 4 bases from V and 4 bases from J, with 9 bases between.

V usage is TRBV5-4 and J usage is TRBJ1-5; maybe TRBD1 (6 bases). Sequencing input: central memory CD4+ T cells from blood. The sequence was collected from a man aged 30 to 39 with type 1 diabetes. Here the CDR3 DNA reads TGTGCCAGCAGCCTTGGACAGAATCAGCCCCAGCATTTT. This sequence encodes CASSLGQNQPQHF.